The source of this T cell receptor beta chain is a study of control samples from healthy donors and cancer patients. Germline-derived CDR1 and CDR2 are LGHNA and YNFKEQ. With 0 bases removed from V and 0 bases from J, the gap between germline ends came to 12 bases. CDR3 length: 16 residues. Only in-frame clones appear in the TCRdb table, and some are missing; sequencing was by immunoSEQ multiplex PCR. The data show roughly 84,000 clones, roughly 90% seen once. The sample was blood. The TCR was taken from a man between 45 and 60 years old in good health. This sequence joins TRBV4-2 and TRBJ2-7; D is perhaps TRBD2 (5 bases). The CDR3 reads CASSQDEGQSSYEQYF. CDR3 DNA: TGTGCCAGCAGCCAAGATGAGGGCCAGAGCTCCTACGAGCAGTACTTC.